This TCR beta chain was sequenced in a study of blood T cell repertoires in COVID-19. Study at large: COVID-19 samples collected from the United States, Italy and Spain covered acute and convalescent phases. T cells, B-cell-depleted T cells, or PBMCs provided the cDNA or gDNA that served as material.

Looked up from germline, CDR1 is SNHLY and CDR2 is FYNNEI. This CDR3 is built from 15 residues. Trimming removed 4 bases from V and 0 bases from J, with 11 bases in between. Profiled with immunoSEQ multiplex PCR; TCRdb holds only in-frame clones, not every one. The table shows under 350,000 clones, with over 65% occurring only once. The sequenced material came from peripheral blood. This chain joins TRBV2 and TRBJ2-3; tentative D call: TRBD2 (6 bases). The TCR was taken from a man between 60 and 70 years old who had recovered from COVID-19. The CDR3 DNA reads TGTGCCAGCAGTGCGTGGGGAGGTAGCACAGATACGCAGTATTTT. Its translation is CASSAWGGSTDTQYF.